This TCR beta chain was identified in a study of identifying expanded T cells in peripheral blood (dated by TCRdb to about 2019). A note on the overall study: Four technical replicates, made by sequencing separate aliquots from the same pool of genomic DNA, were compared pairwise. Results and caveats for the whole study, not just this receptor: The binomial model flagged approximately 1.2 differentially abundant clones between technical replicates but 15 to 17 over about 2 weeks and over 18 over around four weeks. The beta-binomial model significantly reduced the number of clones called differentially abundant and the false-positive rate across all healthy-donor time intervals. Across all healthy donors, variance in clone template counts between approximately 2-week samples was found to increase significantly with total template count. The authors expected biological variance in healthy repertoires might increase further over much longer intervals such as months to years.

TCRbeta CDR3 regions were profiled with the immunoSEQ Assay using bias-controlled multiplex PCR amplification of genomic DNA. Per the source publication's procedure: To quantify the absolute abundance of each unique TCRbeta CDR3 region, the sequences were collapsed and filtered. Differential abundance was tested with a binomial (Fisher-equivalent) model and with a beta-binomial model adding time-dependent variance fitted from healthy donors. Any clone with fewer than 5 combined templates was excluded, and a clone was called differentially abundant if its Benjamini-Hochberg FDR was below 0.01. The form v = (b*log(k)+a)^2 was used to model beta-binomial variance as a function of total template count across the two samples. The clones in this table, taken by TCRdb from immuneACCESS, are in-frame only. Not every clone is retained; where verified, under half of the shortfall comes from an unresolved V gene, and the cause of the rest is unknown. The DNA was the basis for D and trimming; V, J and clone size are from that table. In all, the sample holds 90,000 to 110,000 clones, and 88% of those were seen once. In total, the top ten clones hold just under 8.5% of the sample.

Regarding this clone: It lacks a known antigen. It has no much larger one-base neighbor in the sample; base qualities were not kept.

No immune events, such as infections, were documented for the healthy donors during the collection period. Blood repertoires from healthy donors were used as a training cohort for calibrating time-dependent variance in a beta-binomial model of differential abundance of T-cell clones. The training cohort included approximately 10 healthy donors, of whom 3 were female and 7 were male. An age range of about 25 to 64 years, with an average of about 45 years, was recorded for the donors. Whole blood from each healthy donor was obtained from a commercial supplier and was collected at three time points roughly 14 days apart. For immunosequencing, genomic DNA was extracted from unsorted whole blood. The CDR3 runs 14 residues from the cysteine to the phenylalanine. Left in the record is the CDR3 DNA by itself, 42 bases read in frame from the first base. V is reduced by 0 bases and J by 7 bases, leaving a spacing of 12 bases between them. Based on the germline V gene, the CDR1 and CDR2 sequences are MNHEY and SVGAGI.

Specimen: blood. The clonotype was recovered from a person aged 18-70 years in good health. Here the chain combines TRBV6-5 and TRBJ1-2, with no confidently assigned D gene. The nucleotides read TGTGCCAGCAGTTACTCGGCGGAGGGCGGTGGCTACACCTTC. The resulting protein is CASSYSAEGGGYTF.